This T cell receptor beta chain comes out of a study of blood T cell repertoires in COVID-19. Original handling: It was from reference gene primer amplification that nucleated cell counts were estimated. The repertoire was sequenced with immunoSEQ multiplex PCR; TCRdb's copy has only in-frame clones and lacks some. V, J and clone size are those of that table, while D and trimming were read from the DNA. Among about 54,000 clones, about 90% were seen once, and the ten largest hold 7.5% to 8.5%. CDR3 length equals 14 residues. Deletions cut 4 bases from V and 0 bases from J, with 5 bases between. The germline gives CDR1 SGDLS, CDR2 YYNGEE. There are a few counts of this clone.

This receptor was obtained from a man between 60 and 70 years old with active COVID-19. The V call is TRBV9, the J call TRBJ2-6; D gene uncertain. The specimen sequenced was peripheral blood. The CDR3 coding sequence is TGTGCCAGCAGCCTAAACTCTGGGGCCAACGTCCTGACTTTC. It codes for CASSLNSGANVLTF.